The 30 T cell receptor beta chains below all came from one sample that was sequenced in a study of monozygotic twins with inflammatory bowel disease. For each CDR3 protein, TCRdb gives one entry from its re-call of the 5' RACE reads, without DNA. This listing includes a few hundred thousand distinct CDR3 sequences. The sample comprised blood. The receptors come from a human donor with ulcerative colitis or Crohn's disease, or a healthy co-twin of an affected twin (not recorded which).

The chain is built from TRBV27 and TRBJ2-3; absent DNA, TCRdb's TRBD1 call cannot be checked. Per the germline V gene, CDR1 is MNHEY and CDR2 is SMNVEV (reference sequence). CDR3 length equals 16 residues. This CDR3 reads CASSLFKRGATDTQYF.

The chain combines TRBV5-1 with TRBJ2-2; the D gene TCRdb calls, TRBD1, cannot be checked with no DNA. The germline V gene has CDR1 SGHRS and CDR2 YFSETQ. The length of the CDR3 is 15 residues. CDR3 region: CASSLAGQNTGELFF.

The chain employs TRBV7-2 and TRBJ2-2. Germline V gives CDR1 SGHTA, CDR2 FQGNSA. This CDR3 contains 16 residues. The CDR3 loop is CASTDFGRTNTGELFF.

The gene calls are TRBV18 and TRBJ1-5. The CDR3 sequence is 13 residues long. Germline V gene sequence: CDR1 KGHSH, CDR2 LQKENI. CDR3 amino acids: CASLDKGNQPQHF.

The chain uses TRBV29-1 and TRBJ2-7. This CDR3 is 13 amino acids long. CDR1 and CDR2 from the germline V gene are SQVTM and ANQGSEA. CDR3 region: CSVIMGIGYEQYF.

V usage is TRBV20-1 and J usage is TRBJ2-5; the TRBD2 assignment by TCRdb is unverifiable without DNA. The germline V gene encodes CDR1 DFQATT and CDR2 SNEGSKA (reference sequence). The CDR3 length is 16 residues. CDR3 loop: CSAIRTSGGLEETQYF.

The genes are TRBV6-2 or TRBV6-3 and TRBJ2-1; TCRdb reports TRBD2, a call that lacks DNA to check it against. The CDR3 has 17 amino acids. The germline CDR1 and CDR2 sequences are MNHEY and SVGEGT. The CDR3 reads CASSYSALAGVYNEQFF.

The V gene is TRBV5-1, the J gene TRBJ2-3; there is no DNA to check the TCRdb D call of TRBD1. CDR3 length: 15 residues. The germline V gene has CDR1 SGHRS and CDR2 YFSETQ. CDR3 sequence: CASSLGQLITDTQYF.

The V call is TRBV6-5, the J call TRBJ2-7. The germline CDR1 and CDR2 sequences are MNHEY and SVGAGI. The CDR3 has 15 amino acids. Here the CDR3 reads CASSSRARSSYEQYF.

J is TRBJ1-5 and V is TRBV10-3. CDR3 length: 14 amino acids. Per the germline V gene, CDR1 is ENHRY and CDR2 is SYGVKD. The CDR3 loop reads CAISEGYGNQPQHF.

This chain's CDR3 is CATSKDRGPTEAFF. This chain links TRBV15 with TRBJ1-1; as DNA is missing, the TRBD1 call by TCRdb cannot be tested. Per the germline V gene, CDR1 is LNHNV and CDR2 is YYDKDF (reference sequence). This CDR3 has 14 residues.

This rearrangement joins TRBV5-1 to TRBJ1-2; the D call of TRBD1 rests on TCRdb alone, since no DNA is present to check it. The germline gives CDR1 SGHRS, CDR2 YFSETQ. The CDR3 has 15 amino acids. The CDR3 here is CASSLDPQGTYGYTF.

The chain combines TRBV6-2 or TRBV6-3 with TRBJ1-5; with no DNA, the TCRdb D assignment of TRBD1 cannot be verified. The CDR3 runs 15 residues. Germline V gives CDR1 MNHEY, CDR2 SVGEGT. CDR3 region: CASSYTGLSNQPQHF.

V is TRBV3-1 and J is TRBJ2-2. CDR3 length equals 14 residues. The germline CDR1 and CDR2 sequences are LGHDT and YNNKEL (reference sequence). This CDR3 is CASSRGGNTGELFF.

V usage is TRBV9 and J usage is TRBJ2-2; TCRdb's D call of TRBD1 is untestable without DNA. The CDR3 contains 17 residues. CDR1 and CDR2 from the germline V gene are SGDLS and YYNGEE. The CDR3 sequence: CASSPLVGHANTGELFF.

J is TRBJ1-3 and V is TRBV7-2; checking the TCRdb D call of TRBD1 is not possible without DNA. Germline values: CDR1 SGHTA, CDR2 FQGNSA. The CDR3 has 15 amino acids. CDR3 amino acids: CASSFVGVSGNTIYF.

The chain is built from TRBV4-3 and TRBJ1-2. CDR1 LGHNA and CDR2 YSLEER come from the germline V gene. The CDR3 runs to 14 residues. The CDR3: CASSQASRGTRYTF.

The rearrangement links TRBV12-3 or TRBV12-4 to TRBJ2-1. The CDR3 sequence is 15 residues long. The CDR3 region is CAGSFDVLISNEQFF.

V usage is TRBV11-2 and J usage is TRBJ2-1; TCRdb outputs TRBD1, but without DNA this stays unchecked. CDR1 is SGHAT and CDR2 is FQNNGV in the germline V gene. The CDR3 covers 13 residues. The CDR3 protein is CASSGGHYNEQFF.

The chain has TRBV5-5 and TRBJ1-4. CDR1 and CDR2 (germline): SGHKS, YYEKEE (reference sequence). The CDR3 loop spans 16 amino acids. The CDR3 spells CASSFRGYGLNEKLFF.

CDR3 residues: CASSVGTNNEQFF. The chain employs TRBV5-1 and TRBJ2-1. CDR3 length: 13 residues. The germline CDR1 and CDR2 sequences are SGHRS and YFSETQ.

The rearrangement joins TRBV28 to TRBJ2-1; TCRdb outputs TRBD2, but without DNA this stays unchecked. Germline values: CDR1 MDHEN, CDR2 SYDVKM. The CDR3 is 17 amino acids. CDR3: CASSLVLAGGIYNEQFF.

The chain uses TRBV7-3 and TRBJ2-3. Germline CDR1 and CDR2: SGHTA and FQGTGA. There are 14 residues in the CDR3. CDR3 protein: CASSLKDQRDTQYF.

The rearrangement joins TRBV7-9 to TRBJ1-2; TCRdb's assignment of TRBD1 cannot be checked, as there is no DNA. The CDR3 runs to 17 residues. Germline CDR1 and CDR2: SEHNR and FQNEAQ (reference sequence). CDR3 sequence reads: CASSPQGGRDRGDGYTF.

The chain employs TRBV6-2 or TRBV6-3 and TRBJ2-2; TCRdb's D gene call, TRBD1, goes unchecked for lack of DNA. CDR1 MNHEY and CDR2 SVGEGT come from the germline V gene. The CDR3 contains 15 residues. This chain's CDR3 is CASNLPGGGTGELFF.

The rearrangement joins TRBV19 to TRBJ2-2. CDR1 LNHDA and CDR2 SQIVND come from the germline V gene (reference sequence). CDR3 length: 16 amino acids. The chain's CDR3 is CASSIDREGSTGELFF.

The rearrangement uses TRBV4-3 and TRBJ1-5; TCRdb proposes TRBD1, but this gene call is untestable without DNA. The length of the CDR3 is 16 residues. Germline CDR1 and CDR2: LGHNA and YSLEER. The CDR3 region is CASSQGGPRSNQPQHF.

The chain has TRBV5-1 and TRBJ1-1; TCRdb designates TRBD1, a call that cannot be tested without DNA. CDR3 size: 17 residues. Per the germline V gene, CDR1 is SGHRS and CDR2 is YFSETQ. CDR3 region: CASSWDPDRQVVTEAFF.

The gene calls are TRBV4-3 and TRBJ1-6. CDR3 length: 13 residues. Germline V gene data show CDR1 as LGHNA and CDR2 as YSLEER. CDR3 sequence reads: CASSLEGNSPLHF.

The chain combines TRBV6-6 with TRBJ2-1; the TRBD1 assignment by TCRdb is unverifiable without DNA. Per the germline V gene, CDR1 is MNHNY and CDR2 is SVGAGI (reference sequence). The CDR3 spans 12 residues. Here the CDR3 reads CASKIQGHEQFF.